Below, 8 T cell receptor beta chains from the same sample are listed, as sequenced in a study of T cell changes during pregnancy in multiple sclerosis. Profiled with immunoSEQ multiplex PCR; TCRdb holds only in-frame clones, not every one. The sample has approximately 38,000 clones, 91% seen once; the top ten hold about 5.9%. The material sequenced was CD8+ T cells from peripheral blood mononuclear cells, taken in the second trimester of pregnancy. The receptor source for this set is a female donor with multiple sclerosis, enrolled in a pregnancy study.

The CDR3 loop is CASSLLGVFERETQYF. The CDR3 DNA reads TGTGCCAGTAGTCTCCTCGGCGTCTTCGAGAGGGAGACCCAGTACTTC. The chain has TRBV19 and TRBJ2-5; D is uncertain. This CDR3 contains 16 residues. In germline, CDR1 is LNHDA, CDR2 SQIVND (reference sequence). Trimming left V 5 bases short and J 5 bases short, with 21 bases between.

Written as DNA, the CDR3 is TGTGCCAGCAGCTTAGTTTACGAACGGGGGGCTCATAATTCACCCCTCCACTTT. It specifies CASSLVYERGAHNSPLHF. The genes are TRBV7-2 and TRBJ1-6, with D perhaps matching TRBD1 (6 bases). The CDR3 contains 18 residues. Germline V gene sequence: CDR1 SGHTA, CDR2 FQGNSA. V was clipped by 1 base and J by 5 bases, with 18 bases between them.

The chain is built from TRBV19 and TRBJ1-2; no firm D call. The CDR3 loop spans 13 amino acids. V lost 4 bases, J lost 8 bases, and 14 bases lay in between. Germline V lookup: CDR1 LNHDA, CDR2 SQIVND (reference sequence). DNA for the CDR3: TGTGCCAGTAGTACCTCGCTGACTGTAGGCTACACCTTC. Amino acids: CASSTSLTVGYTF.

The chain employs TRBV4-1 and TRBJ1-5; 8 nucleotides align to TRBD1. Per germline, CDR1 MGHRA and CDR2 YSYEKL. The CDR3 spans 15 residues. Unmatched junction bases numbered 7, after V lost 4 bases and J lost 5 bases. The CDR3 DNA reads TGCGCCAGCAGCCTCGAGGGGACAGGAGATCAGCCCCAGCATTTT. Protein sequence: CASSLEGTGDQPQHF.

The chain uses TRBV30 and TRBJ1-1, with D hard to call. CDR1 and CDR2 (germline): GTSNPN, SVGIG (reference sequence). This CDR3 is built from 11 residues. The ends were cut back, 3 bases at V and 2 bases at J, with 4 bases in the middle. The CDR3 nucleotides are TGTGCCTGGAGATTAAACACTGAAGCTTTCTTT. Translation gives CAWRLNTEAFF.

The chain is built from TRBV30 and TRBJ1-1; D is undetermined. The CDR3 covers 13 residues. The V end lost 3 bases, the J end lost 1 base, and 9 bases lay between the germline ends. Germline CDR1 reads GTSNPN; CDR2 reads SVGIG (reference sequence). The CDR3, as DNA: TGTGCCTGGAGGTATCTGAGGAACACTGAAGCTTTCTTT. It yields the protein CAWRYLRNTEAFF.

V gene TRBV2 combines with J gene TRBJ2-3, with D possibly matching TRBD1 (6 bases). Germline V gives CDR1 SNHLY, CDR2 FYNNEI. Deletions cut 6 bases from V and 2 bases from J, with 15 bases between. This CDR3 has 15 residues. The CDR3 loop is CASRATGSITDTQYF. The CDR3 nucleotides are TGTGCCAGCAGGGCCACAGGGTCTATCACAGATACGCAGTATTTT.

The genes are TRBV4-3 and TRBJ2-7, with D possibly TRBD1 on 6 matching bases. V was trimmed by 0 bases and J by 2 bases, leaving 17 bases between them. In germline, CDR1 is LGHNA, CDR2 YSLEER. The CDR3 contains 17 residues. CDR3 bases: TGCGCCAGCAGCCAAGATAGGGACACGGAGTCCCCCTACGAGCAGTACTTC. Translated, it gives CASSQDRDTESPYEQYF.